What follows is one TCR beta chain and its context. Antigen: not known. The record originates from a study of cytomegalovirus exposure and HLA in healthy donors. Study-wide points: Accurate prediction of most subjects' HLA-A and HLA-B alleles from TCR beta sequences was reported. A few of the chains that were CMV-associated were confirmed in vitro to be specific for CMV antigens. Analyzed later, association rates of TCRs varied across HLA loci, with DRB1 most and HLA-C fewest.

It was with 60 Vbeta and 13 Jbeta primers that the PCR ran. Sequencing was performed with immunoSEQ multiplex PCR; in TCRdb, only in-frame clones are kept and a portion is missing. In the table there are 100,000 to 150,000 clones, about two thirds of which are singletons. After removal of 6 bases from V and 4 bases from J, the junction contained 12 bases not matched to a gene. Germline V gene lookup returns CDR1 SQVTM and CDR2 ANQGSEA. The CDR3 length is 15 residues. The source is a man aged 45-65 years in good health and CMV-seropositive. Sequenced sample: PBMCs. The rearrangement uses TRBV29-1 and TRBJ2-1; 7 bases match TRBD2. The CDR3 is CSVPRGGRAYNEQFF. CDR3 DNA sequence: TGCAGCGTCCCCCGGGGAGGGAGGGCGTACAATGAGCAGTTCTTC.